The subject of this entry is one TCR beta chain. The antigen is not known. This entry comes from a study of PD-1 blockade in classical Hodgkin lymphoma. Overall study findings and caveats: In newly diagnosed patients, baseline TCR diversity was reportedly below that of healthy donors.

The J segment lost 2 bases and the V segment lost 5 bases, leaving 4 bases of the junction unmatched. The CDR3 consists of 15 residues. Germline CDR1 SGHTA, CDR2 FQGNSA. The time point denotes: cycle 4 day 1 (C4D1), after 6 weeks of nivolumab. Brentuximab vedotin exposure varied, and every patient relapsed after autologous stem cell transplantation. Produced via immunoSEQ multiplex PCR; TCRdb's table is partial and in-frame only. The sample consists of 31,000 or so clones, about four fifths of them appearing once. The sample here was peripheral blood mononuclear cells (PBMCs), taken before the fourth cycle of nivolumab. The source of this sequence is a human donor with classical Hodgkin lymphoma. This chain joins TRBV7-2 and TRBJ1-3; 9 bases agree with TRBD1. Written as DNA, the CDR3 is TGTGCCAGCAGCCCCCGGACAGGGGCTGGAAACACCATATATTTT. Amino acid sequence: CASSPRTGAGNTIYF.